The present T cell receptor beta chain was sequenced within a study of T cells in Graves' hyperthyroidism and ophthalmopathy. Study in general: Before treatment of any kind, peripheral blood was taken at initial diagnosis.

The authors deemed Graves' hyperthyroidism stable absent ophthalmopathy progression within 18 months. Germline V gene lookup returns CDR1 MNHEY and CDR2 SMNVEV (reference sequence). V shed 2 bases and J 6 bases; nucleotides not matched to a gene: 7. The CDR3 totals 15 residues. Regions amplified from RNA transcripts were the TCR beta CDR3 regions. TCR CDR3 underwent first-round RT-PCR with the HTBI primer set. Each CDR3 protein gets one entry after TCRdb re-called the multiplex PCR reads with MiXCR. The sample records hundreds of thousands of distinct CDR3 sequences, about 14% being singletons. Sample: blood. The TCR originated in a woman between 18 and 29 years old with Graves' hyperthyroidism. The chain carries TRBV27 and TRBJ1-5; 7 positions match TRBD1. CDR3 sequence reads: CASSLGGGGSQPQHF. The CDR3 coding sequence is TGTGCCAGCAGTTTAGGAGGAGGGGGCAGTCAGCCCCAGCATTTT.